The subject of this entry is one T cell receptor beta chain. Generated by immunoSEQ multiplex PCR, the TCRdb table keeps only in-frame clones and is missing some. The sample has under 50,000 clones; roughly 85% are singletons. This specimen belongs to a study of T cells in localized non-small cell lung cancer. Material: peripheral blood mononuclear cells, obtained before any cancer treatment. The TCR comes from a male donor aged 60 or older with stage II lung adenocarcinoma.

The CDR3 nucleotides read TGTGCCAGCAGGTCAGGGATGGGGCCCCCAGAGACCCAGTACTTC. As protein: CASRSGMGPPETQYF. The chain uses TRBV2 and TRBJ2-5, with D possibly being TRBD1 (5 bases). Germline assignment: CDR1 SNHLY and CDR2 FYNNEI. This CDR3 comprises 15 residues. Trimming took 6 bases from V and 4 from J, leaving 18 bases between them.